A single T cell receptor beta chain is shown here with its context. Antigen specificity is unknown. What was sequenced were expressed TCRB transcripts, since all of the isolated RNA had been reverse transcribed. Assay used: immunoSEQ multiplex PCR; TCRdb lists only in-frame clones, some missing. Seen here are fewer than 45,000 clones, 60% to 75% observed once, and the top ten hold 1.5% to 2%. The germline V and J ends were trimmed by 4 bases and 9 bases, with 12 bases remaining between them. Germline CDR1 SGHDN, CDR2 FVKESK. This CDR3 comprises 12 residues. This specimen comes from a study of beta chain features in type 1 diabetes. Points from the study as a whole: There was a moderate but significant shortening of TCRB CDR3s in all four CD4+ subsets of Type 1 diabetes patients.

This receptor was identified in a man aged 25-45 years with type 1 diabetes. Some clones in this sample may be carry-over from other donors' samples. The chain recombines TRBV14 with TRBJ1-2; D not resolved. What was sequenced was Tregs from blood. The DNA of the CDR3 is TGTGCCAGCAGCCCTTACCAGAACCGCTACACCTTC. This sequence encodes CASSPYQNRYTF. The full variable domain, completed using reference TRBV14 and TRBJ1-2, is EAGVTQFPSHSVIEKGQTVTLRCDPISGHDNLYWYRRVMGKEIKFLLHFVKESKQDESGMPNNRFLAERTGGTYSTLKVQPAELEDSGVYFCASSPYQNRYTFGSGTRLTVV.